Listed below are T cell receptor beta chains from one sample, sequenced in a study of T-cell memory formation after mild COVID-19. TCRdb re-called the 5' RACE reads through MiXCR, storing one row per CDR3 protein. The data show more than 300,000 distinct CDR3 sequences, approximately 15% seen once. Sequenced input: PBMCs or a T cell subset sorted from them (not recorded which). These receptors all come from a young man who had mild COVID-19 (a few samples of this study predate the infection). Cell type and time point are not known. Each CDR3 is given with its conserved first and last residue.

CDR3,V,J
CASSELSDRGIAGELFF,TRBV6-1,TRBJ2-2
CASTGGTGELFF,TRBV12-3/TRBV12-4,TRBJ2-2
CSARDGRLNTEAFF,TRBV20-1,TRBJ1-1
CASSYQGANTEAFF,TRBV6-5,TRBJ1-1
CASSHGSGGAPDTQYF,TRBV4-1,TRBJ2-3
CASSASRNTGELFF,TRBV11-3,TRBJ2-2
CASSEGGPEAFF,TRBV2,TRBJ1-1
CASSPSGSGGRDTQYF,TRBV11-2,TRBJ2-3
CASSAGLAGLGELFF,TRBV7-2,TRBJ2-2
CSAVGGDGDTQYF,TRBV20-1,TRBJ2-3
CSVRSSTDTQYF,TRBV29-1,TRBJ2-3
CASSLPGLASTDTQYF,TRBV4-2,TRBJ2-3
CASSATGSNQPQHF,TRBV7-9,TRBJ1-5
CASSLARGDQPQHF,TRBV7-9,TRBJ1-5
CASSLITAGAYEQYF,TRBV7-2,TRBJ2-7
CASSYPSQPQHF,TRBV6-2/TRBV6-3,TRBJ1-5
CASSSLTIGELFF,TRBV5-4,TRBJ2-2
CSVEALGRTDTQYF,TRBV29-1,TRBJ2-3
CASSHRDTGTQYF,TRBV6-5,TRBJ2-5
CASSLLAGVNTGELFF,TRBV7-6,TRBJ2-2
CSATTWNTEAFF,TRBV20-1,TRBJ1-1
CASPTGELFF,TRBV27,TRBJ2-2
CASNQEPIPAGANVLTF,TRBV6-2/TRBV6-3,TRBJ2-6
CASRMWENQPQHF,TRBV10-1,TRBJ1-5
CASTVLSGNTEAFF,TRBV7-2,TRBJ1-1
CASRGGLAGVPLYNEQFF,TRBV6-2/TRBV6-3,TRBJ2-1
CASTHGGEAGTEAFF,TRBV6-5,TRBJ1-1
CSVGQGGETQYF,TRBV29-1,TRBJ2-5
CASSQGGSQETQYF,TRBV7-9,TRBJ2-5
CASSPRPGGETQYF,TRBV7-6,TRBJ2-5
CASSPGPWSDNEQYF,TRBV4-1,TRBJ2-7
CSVDSGAGPFEAFF,TRBV29-1,TRBJ1-1
CASSQGVGGVVGF,TRBV3-1,TRBJ2-4
CSARDTQANVLTF,TRBV20-1,TRBJ2-6
CASSDLGQGYETQYF,TRBV6-1,TRBJ2-5
CASSPPRASPNNEQFF,TRBV12-3/TRBV12-4,TRBJ2-1
CASSSPPAYGYTF,TRBV12-3/TRBV12-4,TRBJ1-2
CSALDRLLSGYTF,TRBV20-1,TRBJ1-2
CAISGPDQETQYF,TRBV10-3,TRBJ2-5